These 2 T cell receptor beta chains share one sample of origin, sequenced in a study of OX40 agonist ivuxolimab in advanced cancers. Libraries were built with the immunoSEQ multiplex PCR assay. Held by TCRdb, this immuneACCESS table contains in-frame sequences only and omits some clones. Under half of the omission traces to an unresolved V gene where checked; the cause of the rest is unknown. The sample has 50,000 or so clones on record, just over 85% of them singletons. In total, the top ten clones hold over 0.7% of the sample. Sequencing was performed on CD4+ or CD8+ T cells sorted from blood, taken in a trial of the OX40 agonist ivuxolimab. The source of these receptors is an adult with an advanced solid tumor such as melanoma, head and neck, liver or kidney cancer.

Here the CDR3 DNA reads TGTGCCAGTAGTAGGGACAGAGGCTATGGCTACACCTTC. Protein product: CASSRDRGYGYTF. The chain combines TRBV19 with TRBJ1-2; 7 bases match TRBD1. The CDR3 length is 13 residues. The junction had 3 bases not matched to a gene; V was cut back by 4 bases and J by 4 bases. Germline CDR1 LNHDA, CDR2 SQIVND (reference sequence).

The chain combines TRBV7-9 with TRBJ1-1; the match to TRBD1 covers 10 bases. Germline V gene sequence: CDR1 SEHNR, CDR2 FQNEAQ (reference sequence). The CDR3 runs to 16 residues. After removal of 7 bases from V and 6 bases from J, the junction contained 14 bases not matched to a gene. DNA of the CDR3: TGTGCCAGCACCCAACTCCGGGACAGGGGAATTGCTGAAGCTTTCTTT. Encoded protein: CASTQLRDRGIAEAFF. Full variable domain (remainder filled in from reference TRBV7-9 and TRBJ1-1): DTGVSQNPRHKITKRGQNVTFRCDPISEHNRLYWYRQTLGQGPEFLTYFQNEAQLEKSRLLSDRFSAERPKGSFSTLEIQRTEQGDSAMYLCASTQLRDRGIAEAFFGQGTRLTVV.